This T cell receptor beta chain comes out of a study of blood T cell repertoires in COVID-19. At the level of the study: Nucleic acid was either cDNA or gDNA, and it came from T cells, B-cell-depleted T cells, or PBMCs.

Seattle cases were enrolled at active infection and followed longitudinally. Using immunoSEQ multiplex PCR, the repertoire was profiled, and TCRdb retains in-frame clones only, with some absent. The profile shows some 300,000 clones, just under 90% of them singletons. This clone appeared a few times. This TCR was recovered from a woman between 45 and 60 years old with COVID-19, enrolled during active disease. The sample comprised peripheral blood.

CDR3 sequence (DNA): TGCGCCAGCAGCCATGTGGGACAGGGGCTTAATGAGCAGTTCTTC. It codes for CASSHVGQGLNEQFF. The V call is TRBV4-1, the J call TRBJ2-1, with 10 nucleotides matching TRBD1. Per germline, CDR1 MGHRA and CDR2 YSYEKL. The CDR3 loop spans 15 amino acids. Trimming cost V 3 bases and J 7 bases; bases outside gene matches: 6.